A single T cell receptor beta chain is shown here with its context. Assignment of participants to cohorts was predicated upon participant-reported clinical history. These data belong to a study of blood T cell repertoires in COVID-19. CDR3 length equals 12 residues. V was cut by 0 bases and J by 10 bases, with 8 bases left in between. CDR1 and CDR2 from the germline V gene are SGHRS and YFSETQ. Authors' data handling: Reference gene primers were amplified, and this amplification served to estimate nucleated cell counts. Sequencing was performed with immunoSEQ multiplex PCR; in TCRdb, only in-frame clones are kept and a portion is missing. V and J calls and clone size follow that table, whereas D and trimming were derived from the DNA. This table holds about 220,000 clones, more than 80% found once.

The rearrangement uses TRBV5-1 and TRBJ2-1; D not resolved. This clonotype was sampled from a woman aged 40 to 55 with acute COVID-19. Sequencing used PBMCs or T cells enriched from blood (not recorded which). CDR3 nucleotides: TGCGCCAGCAGCTTGGTGGTCCGGGAGCAGTTCTTC. It specifies CASSLVVREQFF.